These 18 T cell receptor beta chains originate from one sample sequenced in a study of blood T cell repertoires in COVID-19. The method was immunoSEQ multiplex PCR; TCRdb's version includes in-frame clones alone and lacks a portion of them. The sample records about 240,000 clones, approximately 84% being singletons. Sample: PBMCs or T cells enriched from blood (not recorded which). Receptors were obtained from a woman aged 40 to 49 with acute COVID-19.

V gene TRBV6-4 combines with J gene TRBJ2-3; TRBD2 matches at 11 bases. CDR1 and CDR2 from the germline V gene are MRHNA and SNTAGT. The CDR3 runs 15 residues. V lost 3 bases to trimming and J lost 5 bases; unmatched junction nucleotides: 4. The CDR3 DNA reads TGTGCCAGCAGTGAAACAGGACTAGCGGGAGATACGCAGTATTTT. The encoded protein is CASSETGLAGDTQYF.

This clone was seen a few times. The genes are TRBV6-1 and TRBJ1-2; 9 bases align to TRBD1. The CDR3 sequence is 16 residues long. Germline V lookup: CDR1 MNHNS, CDR2 SASEGT. Trimming took 2 bases from V and 3 from J; bases not matched to a gene: 7. This CDR3 reads CASSERGTGWDYGYTF. In DNA, the CDR3 is TGTGCCAGCAGTGAACGAGGGACAGGGTGGGACTATGGCTACACCTTC.

This clone was seen a handful of times. This rearrangement joins TRBV19 to TRBJ2-1; D possibly corresponds to TRBD2 (7 bases). V lost 7 bases, J lost 9 bases, and 22 bases lay in between. The germline V gene encodes CDR1 LNHDA and CDR2 SQIVND (reference sequence). This CDR3 comprises 15 residues. This CDR3 reads CASTPRGLVGAEQFF. DNA for the CDR3: TGTGCCAGTACCCCGCGGGGGCTCGTGGGAGCTGAGCAGTTCTTC.

CDR3 in amino acids: CASSGGERGAVNSYEQYF. In nucleotides, the CDR3 is TGTGCCAGCAGTGGGGGGGAACGAGGAGCGGTCAACTCCTACGAGCAGTACTTC. The chain couples TRBV6-1 to TRBJ2-7; D possibly corresponds to TRBD2 (6 bases). This CDR3 is built from 18 residues. V lost 4 bases and J 0 bases, leaving 22 bases between the germline ends. The germline gives CDR1 MNHNS, CDR2 SASEGT.

The chain has TRBV2 and TRBJ2-7; D uncertain. Trimming shortened V by 4 bases and J by 6 bases, and 13 bases separated the two germline ends. Germline V gene data show CDR1 as SNHLY and CDR2 as FYNNEI. CDR3 size: 13 residues. The CDR3: CASSVLLTREQYF. DNA of the CDR3: TGTGCCAGCAGTGTTTTGTTGACTCGCGAGCAGTACTTC. The full variable domain, rest sourced from reference TRBV2 and TRBJ2-7, is EPEVTQTPSHQVTQMGQEVILRCVPISNHLYFYWYRQILGQKVEFLVSFYNNEISEKSEIFDDQFSVERPDGSNFTLKIRSTKLEDSAMYFCASSVLLTREQYFGPGTRLTVT.

This clone was seen a handful of times. The chain couples TRBV11-3 to TRBJ2-1; 11 bases are a match to TRBD2. In germline, CDR1 is SGHNT, CDR2 YENEEA. This CDR3 contains 15 residues. J was trimmed by 8 bases and V by 1 base; bases with no gene match: 4. The CDR3: CASSLVLAGEYEQFF. The CDR3 bases are TGTGCCAGCAGCTTAGTACTAGCGGGAGAGTATGAGCAGTTCTTC.

The chain employs TRBV5-1 and TRBJ2-7; 11 positions agree with TRBD2. Germline lookup yields CDR1 SGHRS and CDR2 YFSETQ. V lost 5 bases to trimming and J lost 5 bases; unmatched junction nucleotides: 6. This CDR3 is built from 14 residues. CDR3 sequence: CASRIAGGPHEQYF. CDR3 nucleotides: TGCGCCAGCAGAATAGCGGGAGGGCCACACGAGCAGTACTTC.

CDR3 loop: CARSVTPGQDTYEQYF. Here the CDR3 DNA reads TGTGCCAGGTCCGTAACACCGGGACAGGACACCTACGAGCAGTACTTC. The rearrangement uses TRBV19 and TRBJ2-7, with TRBD1 matching over 8 bases. The CDR3 is made up of 16 amino acids. Germline CDR1 LNHDA, CDR2 SQIVND (reference sequence). With 9 bases clipped from V and 2 bases from J, the junction kept 15 bases outside the gene matches. Full variable domain (outside the CDR3, taken from reference TRBV19 and TRBJ2-7): DGGITQSPKYLFRKEGQNVTLSCEQNLNHDAMYWYRQDPGQGLRLIYYSQIVNDFQKGDIAEGYSVSREKKESFPLTVTSAQKNPTAFYLCARSVTPGQDTYEQYFGPGTRLTVT.

J is TRBJ2-1 and V is TRBV19; 9 nucleotides line up with TRBD1. The CDR3 totals 14 residues. Trimming removed 10 bases from V and 4 bases from J; junction bases left unmatched: 8. The germline CDR1 and CDR2 sequences are LNHDA and SQIVND (reference sequence). CDR3 DNA: TGTGCCACCCGGCGGGACAGGGAATACAATGAGCAGTTCTTC. Translating it yields CATRRDREYNEQFF.

The V call is TRBV11-2, the J call TRBJ2-3, with a possible D match to TRBD2 (6 bases). The V and J ends lost 5 bases and 4 bases respectively, with 19 bases between them. Looked up from germline, CDR1 is SGHAT and CDR2 is FQNNGV. The CDR3 is made up of 16 amino acids. The DNA of the CDR3 is TGTGCCAGCAGCCCTTCTGTTCGGGAGCTCGCAGATACGCAGTATTTT. It is translated as CASSPSVRELADTQYF.

The gene calls are TRBV6-5 and TRBJ2-1; D is uncertain. The CDR3 loop spans 12 amino acids. V was clipped by 7 bases and J by 7 bases, with 11 bases between them. Germline assignment: CDR1 MNHEY and CDR2 SVGAGI. The CDR3 reads CASINRRNEQFF. The CDR3 DNA reads as TGTGCCAGCATCAACCGGCGGAATGAGCAGTTCTTC.

This clone was observed a handful of times. CDR3 sequence: CAWAPLTSGYTGELFF. CDR3 DNA: TGTGCCTGGGCCCCACTGACTAGCGGATACACCGGGGAGCTGTTTTTT. The chain joins TRBV30 to TRBJ2-2; 9 nucleotides align to TRBD2. Looked up from germline, CDR1 is GTSNPN and CDR2 is SVGIG (reference sequence). Trimming cost V 5 bases and J 3 bases; bases outside gene matches: 10. CDR3 length equals 16 residues.

The chain links TRBV30 to TRBJ2-2; possible D gene TRBD1, 6 bases. Trimming left V 3 bases short and J 1 base short, with 12 bases between. The CDR3 runs to 15 residues. Germline values: CDR1 GTSNPN, CDR2 SVGIG (reference sequence). In DNA, the CDR3 is TGTGCCTGGAGGGCAGGGGATCTGAACACCGGGGAGCTGTTTTTT. Its translation is CAWRAGDLNTGELFF.

This rearrangement joins TRBV3-1 (or the pseudogene TRBV3-2) to TRBJ1-3; D not resolved. The CDR3 extends over 14 amino acids. V was pared by 1 base and J by 5 bases, with 9 bases between. The V gene's germline CDR1 is LGHDT and CDR2 YNNKEL (reference sequence). The CDR3: CASSQVTGRNTIYF. The DNA of the CDR3 is TGTGCCAGCAGCCAAGTTACGGGTCGAAACACCATATATTTT.

This clone was counted only a few times. The CDR3 sequence: CASSEKSTGISNQPQHF. The CDR3 DNA is TGTGCCAGCAGTGAAAAGTCGACAGGGATTAGCAATCAGCCCCAGCATTTT. The V call is TRBV2, the J call TRBJ1-5; 7 nucleotides align to TRBD1. The CDR3 spans 17 residues. V was pared by 2 bases and J by 0 bases, with 7 bases of the junction left unmatched. CDR1 and CDR2 from the germline V gene are SNHLY and FYNNEI.

The genes are TRBV27 and TRBJ2-1; 9 bases line up with TRBD1. Per the germline V gene, CDR1 is MNHEY and CDR2 is SMNVEV (reference sequence). CDR3 length: 14 amino acids. Trimming took 2 bases from V and 9 from J; bases not matched to a gene: 5. The CDR3 sequence is CASSLIQGAGEQFF. The CDR3 DNA follows: TGTGCCAGCAGTTTAATACAGGGGGCGGGTGAGCAGTTCTTC.

CDR3: CASSLGQGDGEQFF. DNA for the CDR3: TGCGCCAGCAGCCTGGGACAGGGGGACGGGGAGCAGTTCTTC. The chain couples TRBV5-1 to TRBJ2-1; 11 bases line up with TRBD1. CDR3 length: 14 residues. The ends lost 4 bases at V and 10 bases at J; junction bases unmatched: 7. Germline V gene data show CDR1 as SGHRS and CDR2 as YFSETQ.

The V gene is TRBV4-2, the J gene TRBJ2-1, with 7 bases aligning to TRBD2. Per germline, CDR1 LGHNA and CDR2 YNFKEQ. The V gene end was trimmed by 4 bases and the J gene end by 5 bases; junction bases not matched to a gene: 11. The CDR3 totals 16 residues. CDR3 protein: CASSPTSTSANNEQFF. The CDR3 nucleotides are TGTGCCAGCAGCCCCACCTCCACTAGCGCTAACAATGAGCAGTTCTTC.